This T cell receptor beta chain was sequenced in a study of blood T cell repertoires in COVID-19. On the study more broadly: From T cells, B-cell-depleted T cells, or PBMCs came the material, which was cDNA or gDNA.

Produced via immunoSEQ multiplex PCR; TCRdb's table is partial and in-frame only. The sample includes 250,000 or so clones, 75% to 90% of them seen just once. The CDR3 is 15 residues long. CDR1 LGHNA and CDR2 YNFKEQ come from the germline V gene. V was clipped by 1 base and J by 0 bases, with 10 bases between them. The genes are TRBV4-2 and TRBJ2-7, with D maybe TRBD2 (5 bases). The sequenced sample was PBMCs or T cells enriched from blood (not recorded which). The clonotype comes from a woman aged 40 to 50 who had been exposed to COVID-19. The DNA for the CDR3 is TGTGCCAGCAGCCAAGCCGGGGTCCTCTCCTACGAGCAGTACTTC. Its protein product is CASSQAGVLSYEQYF.